This entry lists 26 T cell receptor beta chains sequenced from one sample in a study of blood T cells in healthy people across ages. Next came a second PCR, run for about 7 to 12 cycles, which used a sample-barcoded 5' primer along with a J-beta primer mix. TCRdb re-analysed the 5' RACE reads in MiXCR, keeping a single row per CDR3 protein. The sample includes 550,000 to 750,000 distinct CDR3 sequences, around 21% of them seen just once. Sequencing input: blood. These receptor sequences come from a man in his sixties or seventies in good health.

The rearrangement links TRBV6-6 to TRBJ2-2; 10 bases are shared with TRBD1. Per the germline V gene, CDR1 is MNHNY and CDR2 is SVGAGI (reference sequence). The CDR3 is made up of 16 amino acids. J lost 4 bases, V lost 6 bases, and 8 bases had no gene match. Written as DNA, the CDR3 is TGTGCCAGCAGACCTGGGACAGGGGTTATCACCGGGGAGCTGTTTTTT. This encodes CASRPGTGVITGELFF.

This clonotype has at least ten counts. The chain uses TRBV18 and TRBJ2-4; weak D call: TRBD1 (6 bases). This CDR3 is built from 17 residues. With 1 base removed from V and 2 bases from J, the gap between germline ends came to 15 bases. The germline V gene encodes CDR1 KGHSH and CDR2 LQKENI. The CDR3 DNA is TGTGCCAGCTCACCACTAGAGCGAAGGGGGACCAAAAACATTCAGTACTTC. Amino acid sequence: CASSPLERRGTKNIQYF.

In this sample, this clonotype turned up a few times. V usage is TRBV3-1 and J usage is TRBJ2-4; the match to TRBD2 covers 10 bases. With 4 bases clipped from V and 4 bases from J, the junction kept 4 bases outside the gene matches. This CDR3 is built from 15 residues. From germline, CDR1 is LGHDT and CDR2 YNNKEL (reference sequence). The CDR3 spells CASSPTSGVKNIQYF. CDR3 coding DNA: TGTGCCAGCAGCCCTACTAGCGGGGTTAAAAACATTCAGTACTTC.

This chain's CDR3 is CASSQRLAYEQFF. The CDR3 coding sequence is TGTGCCAGCAGTCAACGACTAGCTTATGAGCAGTTCTTC. The rearrangement uses TRBV6-6 and TRBJ2-1; TRBD2 matches 7 bases. This CDR3 spans 13 amino acids. CDR1 MNHNY and CDR2 SVGAGI come from the germline V gene (reference sequence). V gave up 5 bases and J gave up 8 bases; unmatched junction bases: 6.

This clonotype has at least ten counts. This chain joins TRBV7-9 and TRBJ2-7, with 9 bases identical to TRBD1. The CDR3 is 14 amino acids. Germline CDR1 reads SEHNR; CDR2 reads FQNEAQ (reference sequence). Unmatched junction bases numbered 1, after V lost 1 base and J lost 3 bases. CDR3 DNA: TGTGCCAGCAGCTTAGGGACAGGGGTCTACGAGCAGTACTTC. Protein product: CASSLGTGVYEQYF. Complete variable domain (other parts from reference TRBV7-9 and TRBJ2-7): DTGVSQNPRHKITKRGQNVTFRCDPISEHNRLYWYRQTLGQGPEFLTYFQNEAQLEKSRLLSDRFSAERPKGSFSTLEIQRTEQGDSAMYLCASSLGTGVYEQYFGPGTRLTVT.

The V and J genes are TRBV2 and TRBJ2-1; D gene ambiguous. V was trimmed by 2 bases and J by 5 bases, leaving 16 bases between them. The CDR3 has 16 amino acids. The germline V gene encodes CDR1 SNHLY and CDR2 FYNNEI. The CDR3 here is CASSERLATLDNEQFF. DNA of the CDR3: TGTGCCAGCAGTGAAAGGCTGGCGACCCTAGACAATGAGCAGTTCTTC. The full variable domain, completed using reference TRBV2 and TRBJ2-1, is EPEVTQTPSHQVTQMGQEVILRCVPISNHLYFYWYRQILGQKVEFLVSFYNNEISEKSEIFDDQFSVERPDGSNFTLKIRSTKLEDSAMYFCASSERLATLDNEQFFGPGTRLTVL.

The V gene is TRBV9, the J gene TRBJ2-5; the match to TRBD2 covers 10 bases. The CDR3 loop spans 15 amino acids. Unmatched junction bases numbered 2, after V lost 1 base and J lost 2 bases. Germline assignment: CDR1 SGDLS and CDR2 YYNGEE. The DNA of the CDR3 is TGTGCCAGCAGCGTACTAGCGGGAGCGCAAGAGACCCAGTACTTC. This codes for CASSVLAGAQETQYF.

The V call is TRBV28, the J call TRBJ2-5; the D gene is possibly TRBD2 (6 bases). Trimming cost V 6 bases and J 0 bases, with 17 bases left between them. The CDR3 has 16 residues. Germline values: CDR1 MDHEN, CDR2 SYDVKM. The CDR3 DNA sequence: TGTGCCAGCAGGGGGAAGGGGACTGCTCACCAAGAGACCCAGTACTTC. This encodes CASRGKGTAHQETQYF.

This clonotype came up a few times. The gene calls are TRBV29-1 and TRBJ1-4, with D unclear. CDR3 length: 11 amino acids. Trimming left V 7 bases short and J 7 bases short, with 10 bases between. Germline CDR1 reads SQVTM; CDR2 reads ANQGSEA. The CDR3 nucleotides read TGCAGCGCCGGTTTCGGTGAAAAACTGTTTTTT. This gives the protein CSAGFGEKLFF.

The chain employs TRBV6-4 and TRBJ2-7, with 7 bases fitting TRBD2. The CDR3 is 15 residues long. The V and J ends lost 7 bases and 0 bases, in that order; junction bases with no gene match: 9. Germline V CDR1 and CDR2: MRHNA, SNTAGT. Written as DNA, the CDR3 is TGTGCCAGCAAACCCTGGCGGGAGAGCTCCTACGAGCAGTACTTC. Its translation: CASKPWRESSYEQYF.

The table lists this clonotype with many counts. The J gene is TRBJ2-5, the V gene TRBV3-1; TRBD2 aligns across 9 bases. The V segment lost 2 bases and the J segment 1 base; nucleotides outside the gene matches: 5. The CDR3 spans 16 residues. The germline V gene encodes CDR1 LGHDT and CDR2 YNNKEL (reference sequence). The CDR3 spells CASSQSMTSGQETQYF. The CDR3 nucleotides are TGTGCCAGCAGCCAATCAATGACTAGCGGCCAAGAGACCCAGTACTTC.

The V and J genes are TRBV5-1 and TRBJ2-5; D is uncertain. TRBJ2-1 explains the end of the DNA better; the J call may be wrong. The CDR3 contains 13 residues. Germline-derived CDR1 and CDR2 are SGHRS and YFSETQ. CDR3: CASSFRIDNEQFF. As DNA, the CDR3 is TGCGCCAGCAGCTTTCGGATTGACAATGAGCAGTTCTTC.

This clonotype has only a few counts. The chain employs TRBV7-6 and TRBJ2-7; 7 bases map to TRBD1. J lost 2 bases, V lost 2 bases, and 6 bases had no gene match. Germline values: CDR1 SGHVS, CDR2 FNYEAQ. The CDR3 runs to 15 residues. The CDR3 nucleotides are TGTGCCAGCAGCTTATTTGACAGGGATCCCTACGAGCAGTACTTC. As protein: CASSLFDRDPYEQYF.

A few counts support this clonotype. The chain employs TRBV4-3 and TRBJ1-5, with D possibly matching TRBD1 (5 bases). Germline-derived CDR1 and CDR2 are LGHNA and YSLEER. With 0 bases removed from V and 7 bases from J, the gap between germline ends came to 19 bases. The CDR3 is 17 amino acids. CDR3 DNA: TGCGCCAGCAGCCAAGATCTTCAGGGCCTGGCGAGCCAGCCCCAGCATTTT. Encoded protein: CASSQDLQGLASQPQHF.

The chain recombines TRBV2 with TRBJ1-2, with no clear D. V was clipped by 2 bases and J by 4 bases, with 5 bases between them. The CDR3 runs 12 residues. Germline-derived CDR1 and CDR2 are SNHLY and FYNNEI. Here the CDR3 reads CASSEISYGYTF. The CDR3 DNA follows: TGTGCCAGCAGTGAAATCAGCTATGGCTACACCTTC. The whole variable domain, remainder taken from reference TRBV2 and TRBJ1-2, is EPEVTQTPSHQVTQMGQEVILRCVPISNHLYFYWYRQILGQKVEFLVSFYNNEISEKSEIFDDQFSVERPDGSNFTLKIRSTKLEDSAMYFCASSEISYGYTFGSGTRLTVV.

This clonotype was seen more than once but under ten times. An end of the junction does not agree with germline; a read error may underlie this. The chain couples TRBV12-3 or TRBV12-4 to TRBJ2-5; the D gene is possibly TRBD1 (5 bases). This CDR3 has 16 residues. The CDR3 bases are TGTGCCAGCAGTACCTCCAGGGAAATCGAGAGCGAGACCCGGTACTTC. It codes for CASSTSREIESETRYF.

This clonotype was observed many times. The genes are TRBV10-3 and TRBJ2-1; TRBD2 might be the D (5 bases). With 3 bases removed from V and 4 bases from J, the gap between germline ends came to 16 bases. The CDR3 consists of 16 residues. Germline-derived CDR1 and CDR2 are ENHRY and SYGVKD. The CDR3, as DNA: TGTGCCATCAGTGAAGGGTTTGGAGGCGGTTACAATGAGCAGTTCTTC. Translating gives CAISEGFGGGYNEQFF.

J is TRBJ2-1 and V is TRBV3-1, with 7 bases lining up with TRBD1. The V segment lost 2 bases and the J segment 1 base; nucleotides outside the gene matches: 8. The CDR3 runs to 17 residues. Germline V gives CDR1 LGHDT, CDR2 YNNKEL (reference sequence). CDR3 sequence reads: CASSQNTGQLSYNEQFF. In DNA, the CDR3 is TGTGCCAGCAGCCAAAACACGGGACAGTTATCCTACAATGAGCAGTTCTTC.

For the CDR3, the DNA is TGTGCCAGCAGTGGACGGGGGCGGACCGGGGAGCTGTTTTTT. Translation: CASSGRGRTGELFF. The rearrangement joins TRBV6-1 to TRBJ2-2; D possibly matches TRBD1 or TRBD2 (6 bases each). The CDR3 is 14 amino acids. Trimming took off 4 bases at V and 5 bases at J, with 11 bases between the two ends. Per the germline V gene, CDR1 is MNHNS and CDR2 is SASEGT.

A few counts support this clonotype. The CDR3 bases are TGCAGTGCCCAAGGGGGACAGATCTATGGCTACACCTTC. It codes for CSAQGGQIYGYTF. The chain joins TRBV20-1 to TRBJ1-2; 7 bases match TRBD1. The CDR3 extends over 13 amino acids. Trimming at V came to 6 bases and at J to 4 bases, leaving 8 bases not matched to a gene. Germline loops: CDR1 DFQATT, CDR2 SNEGSKA (reference sequence).

The V call is TRBV6-1, the J call TRBJ2-3; either TRBD1 or TRBD2 may fit D (5 bases each). This CDR3 spans 16 amino acids. The germline V gene encodes CDR1 MNHNS and CDR2 SASEGT. V dropped 5 bases and J dropped 5 bases, with 20 bases sitting between them. The CDR3 region is CASSPEGTPRVDTQYF. As DNA, the CDR3 is TGTGCCAGCAGTCCAGAAGGGACCCCGAGGGTAGATACGCAGTATTTT.

Only a few counts were recorded for this clonotype. The chain is built from TRBV27 and TRBJ2-2, with 13 bases aligning to TRBD2. V lost 3 bases to trimming and J lost 4 bases; unmatched junction nucleotides: 5. This CDR3 spans 17 amino acids. Germline V gene sequence: CDR1 MNHEY, CDR2 SMNVEV (reference sequence). CDR3 sequence (DNA): TGTGCCAGCAGTTTGGCGAGGACTAGCGGGAGCACCGGGGAGCTGTTTTTT. Its protein product is CASSLARTSGSTGELFF.

In this sample, this clonotype turned up many times. The genes are TRBV5-1 and TRBJ2-1; maybe TRBD1 (6 bases). The CDR3 runs 17 residues. Germline assignment: CDR1 SGHRS and CDR2 YFSETQ. The V and J ends lost 0 bases and 3 bases respectively, with 16 bases between them. The CDR3 region has the DNA TGCGCCAGCAGCTTGGCCCACTTGGCAGGGGACTACAATGAGCAGTTCTTC. It yields the protein CASSLAHLAGDYNEQFF.

This clonotype has ten or more counts. The chain has TRBV10-3 and TRBJ1-3; D not resolved. The CDR3 covers 15 residues. Trimming removed 0 bases from V and 2 bases from J, with 8 bases in between. Germline V lookup: CDR1 ENHRY, CDR2 SYGVKD. The CDR3 is CAISESGGTGNTIYF. CDR3 in DNA: TGTGCCATCAGTGAGTCGGGAGGAACTGGAAACACCATATATTTT.

This clonotype was seen only a few times. V and J are TRBV10-3 and TRBJ2-7; TRBD2 aligns across 9 bases. V lost 6 bases to trimming and J lost 5 bases; unmatched junction nucleotides: 8. The CDR3 runs 14 residues. Germline-derived CDR1 and CDR2 are ENHRY and SYGVKD. CDR3 sequence (DNA): TGTGCCATCAGGGTTAGCGGGGGCAGCAACGAGCAGTACTTC. It translates to CAIRVSGGSNEQYF.

This clonotype was seen only a few times. J is TRBJ1-1 and V is TRBV25-1; 7 bases map to TRBD1. CDR3 size: 13 residues. Germline V gives CDR1 MGHDK, CDR2 SYGVNS. V dropped 6 bases and J dropped 4; count of bases not matched to a gene: 5. The CDR3, as DNA: TGTGCCAGCAGCCGACAGGGATTCACTGAAGCTTTCTTT. Its protein product is CASSRQGFTEAFF.